The present entry profiles one T cell receptor (beta chain) with its context. Generated by immunoSEQ multiplex PCR, the TCRdb table keeps only in-frame clones and is missing some. The sample lists more than 140,000 clones; 75% to 85% were seen once. CDR1 SGHNT and CDR2 YYREEE come from the germline V gene (reference sequence). The V gene lost 5 bases and the J gene lost 0 bases, with 11 bases spanning the gap. The CDR3 is 14 residues long. This record belongs to a study of blood T cell repertoires in COVID-19. The wider study: The analysed material was cDNA or gDNA that came from T cells, B-cell-depleted T cells, or PBMCs.

This receptor was obtained from a woman between 50 and 59 years old in a cohort sampled during active or convalescent COVID-19. The sequenced sample was peripheral blood. The chain carries TRBV5-4 and TRBJ1-1; D uncertain. The CDR3 here is CASSFASMNTEAFF. For the CDR3, the DNA is TGTGCCAGCAGTTTCGCGAGTATGAACACTGAAGCTTTCTTT.